The 17 T cell receptor beta chains listed next were all sequenced from one sample in a study of T-cell memory formation after mild COVID-19. One entry per CDR3 protein results from TCRdb running MiXCR on the 5' RACE reads. The table has 500,000 to 550,000 distinct CDR3 sequences, 20% seen once. Sequencing used PBMCs or a T cell subset sorted from them (not recorded which). These receptors were collected from an adult woman who had mild COVID-19 (a few samples of this study predate the infection). Cell type and time point are not known.

The J gene is TRBJ2-3, the V gene TRBV6-2 or TRBV6-3, with D unresolved. There are 13 residues in the CDR3. Germline lookup yields CDR1 MNHEY and CDR2 SVGEGT. V lost 2 bases to trimming and J lost 2 bases, with 5 bases between them. CDR3 bases: TGTGCCAGCAGTTACGGTGTCACAGATACGCAGTATTTT. Translated: CASSYGVTDTQYF.

This clonotype was seen many times. The genes are TRBV5-1 and TRBJ2-5; no firm D call. The germline V gene has CDR1 SGHRS and CDR2 YFSETQ. The CDR3 contains 13 residues. V lost 3 bases and J lost 3, with 9 bases in between. The CDR3: CASSSGGEETQYF. CDR3 nucleotide sequence: TGCGCCAGCAGCTCGGGTGGGGAAGAGACCCAGTACTTC. Looking up the rest from reference TRBV5-1 and TRBJ2-5 gives the full variable domain: KAGVTQTPRYLIKTRGQQVTLSCSPISGHRSVSWYQQTPGQGLQFLFEYFSETQRNKGNFPGRFSGRQFSNSRSEMNVSTLELGDSALYLCASSSGGEETQYFGPGTRLLVL.

The genes are TRBV7-9 and TRBJ2-3; 10 nucleotides align to TRBD2. CDR1 is SEHNR, CDR2 FQNEAQ, per germline (reference sequence). This CDR3 is built from 13 residues. J was trimmed by 4 bases and V by 5 bases; bases with no gene match: 0. CDR3 region: CASSGLAADTQYF. The CDR3 nucleotides read TGTGCCAGCAGCGGACTAGCGGCAGATACGCAGTATTTT.

The rearrangement links TRBV7-9 to TRBJ2-2; D call uncertain. The CDR3 extends over 12 amino acids. V lost 5 bases and J lost 7, with 8 bases in between. Germline lookup yields CDR1 SEHNR and CDR2 FQNEAQ (reference sequence). In DNA, the CDR3 is TGTGCCAGCAGCCCCGTCGGCGGGGAGCTGTTTTTT. As protein: CASSPVGGELFF. Looking up the rest from reference TRBV7-9 and TRBJ2-2 gives the full variable domain: DTGVSQNPRHKITKRGQNVTFRCDPISEHNRLYWYRQTLGQGPEFLTYFQNEAQLEKSRLLSDRFSAERPKGSFSTLEIQRTEQGDSAMYLCASSPVGGELFFGEGSRLTVL.

This clonotype was recorded once. The V and J genes are TRBV12-5 and TRBJ1-2; the D is unclear. The CDR3 consists of 13 residues. Germline CDR1 is LGHNT and CDR2 is FRNRAP. V was shortened by 3 bases and J by 4 bases, with 9 bases between the two germline ends. The CDR3 bases are TGTGCTAGTGGTTTTATCGGCGGCTATGGCTACACCTTC. Amino acid sequence: CASGFIGGYGYTF.

The chain employs TRBV18 and TRBJ2-2; D not resolved. The CDR3 runs 16 residues. Germline assignment: CDR1 KGHSH and CDR2 LQKENI. Trimming shortened V by 2 bases and J by 5 bases, and 15 bases separated the two germline ends. The CDR3 nucleotides are TGTGCCAGCTCACCAGGTTGGATTCACAGTACCGGGGAGCTGTTTTTT. Its protein is CASSPGWIHSTGELFF.

The chain links TRBV6-1 to TRBJ1-1; 9 nucleotides agree with TRBD1. V trimming: 2 bases; J trimming: 7 bases; junction bases outside the gene matches: 11. CDR3 length equals 16 residues. Germline V gene lookup returns CDR1 MNHNS and CDR2 SASEGT. Here the CDR3 reads CASSEPSSGQGIEAFF. The DNA for the CDR3 is TGTGCCAGCAGTGAACCCTCTAGTGGACAGGGGATTGAAGCTTTCTTT.

In this sample, this clonotype turned up many times. The chain couples TRBV10-3 to TRBJ2-7; D unclear. V gave up 2 bases and J gave up 4 bases, with 3 bases separating them. CDR1 and CDR2 (germline): ENHRY, SYGVKD. The CDR3 has 11 amino acids. CDR3 coding DNA: TGTGCCATCAGTGAGGGGTACGAGCAGTACTTC. This sequence encodes CAISEGYEQYF.

This clonotype turned up a few times. The J gene is TRBJ2-7, the V gene TRBV29-1; D is possibly TRBD1 (6 bases). Germline-derived CDR1 and CDR2 are SQVTM and ANQGSEA. V lost 7 bases, J lost 2 bases, and 12 bases lay in between. This CDR3 is built from 12 residues. In nucleotides, the CDR3 is TGCAGCGGCCGGACAGAGACCTACGAGCAGTACTTC. This encodes CSGRTETYEQYF.

V and J are TRBV9 and TRBJ2-1, with 14 bases aligning to TRBD2. The CDR3 is made up of 15 amino acids. Losses at the gene ends were 6 bases for V and 6 bases for J; bases not matched to a gene: 5. Germline CDR1 SGDLS, CDR2 YYNGEE. The CDR3 nucleotides read TGTGCCAGCACCCGGACTAGCGGGAGGTTCAATGAGCAGTTCTTC. It translates to CASTRTSGRFNEQFF.

This clonotype was observed a few times. The genes are TRBV6-2 or TRBV6-3 and TRBJ2-1; 11 nucleotides match TRBD2. The CDR3 runs to 16 residues. Germline values: CDR1 MNHEY, CDR2 SVGEGT. With 0 bases clipped from V and 10 bases from J, the junction kept 8 bases outside the gene matches. CDR3 sequence reads: CASSYSVAGGSVEQFF. CDR3 DNA sequence: TGTGCCAGCAGTTACTCCGTAGCGGGGGGGTCAGTGGAGCAGTTCTTC.

This clonotype turned up a few times. This chain connects TRBV7-6 to TRBJ2-7; 11 nucleotides agree with TRBD2. The CDR3 is 15 residues long. From germline, CDR1 is SGHVS and CDR2 FNYEAQ. V gave up 6 bases and J gave up 3 bases; unmatched junction bases: 7. CDR3 loop: CASSPGTSGVYEQYF. CDR3 bases: TGTGCCAGCAGTCCCGGGACTAGCGGCGTCTACGAGCAGTACTTC.

The rearrangement uses TRBV24-1 and TRBJ2-3; TRBD2 might be the D (6 bases). V was cut by 3 bases and J by 4 bases, with 13 bases left in between. The germline V gene has CDR1 KGHDR and CDR2 SFDVKD. This CDR3 spans 15 amino acids. As DNA, the CDR3 is TGTGCCACCAGTGATCCCGGGACTCTGCCAGATACGCAGTATTTT. Its protein product is CATSDPGTLPDTQYF.

This clonotype came up a few times. For the CDR3, the DNA is TGTGCCACCAGCAGAGGGACAGGGATTAACTATGGCTACACCTTC. Its translation is CATSRGTGINYGYTF. This chain uses TRBV15 with TRBJ1-2; 8 positions match TRBD1. V was clipped by 1 base and J by 1 base; unmatched bases: 2. Germline assignment: CDR1 LNHNV and CDR2 YYDKDF (reference sequence). This CDR3 contains 15 residues. Complete variable domain (other parts from reference TRBV15 and TRBJ1-2): DAMVIQNPRYQVTQFGKPVTLSCSQTLNHNVMYWYQQKSSQAPKLLFHYYDKDFNNEADTPDNFQSRRPNTSFCFLDIRSPGLGDTAMYLCATSRGTGINYGYTFGSGTRLTVV.

This clonotype was seen more than once but under ten times. The chain combines TRBV7-2 with TRBJ2-1; tentatively, D is TRBD2 (6 bases). Germline values: CDR1 SGHTA, CDR2 FQGNSA. The ends were cut back, 6 bases at V and 4 bases at J, with 16 bases in the middle. There are 15 residues in the CDR3. The CDR3 loop reads CASRYRDSIYNEQFF. As DNA, the CDR3 is TGTGCCAGCAGGTACCGGGACTCCATATACAATGAGCAGTTCTTC.

The sample holds a few counts of this clonotype. This chain uses TRBV12-3 or TRBV12-4 with TRBJ2-1; D is unclear. Trimming left V 6 bases short and J 8 bases short, with 8 bases between. The CDR3 has 11 amino acids. The CDR3, as DNA: TGTGCCAGCAGGTACCGGGATGAGCAGTTCTTC. It translates to CASRYRDEQFF.

The chain uses TRBV5-1 and TRBJ1-1; TRBD1 might be the D (6 bases). Germline values: CDR1 SGHRS, CDR2 YFSETQ. V was shortened by 4 bases and J by 3 bases, with 16 bases between the two germline ends. CDR3 length: 15 amino acids. CDR3 sequence reads: CASSEEQGLHTEAFF. CDR3 DNA: TGCGCCAGCAGCGAGGAACAGGGCCTTCACACTGAAGCTTTCTTT.